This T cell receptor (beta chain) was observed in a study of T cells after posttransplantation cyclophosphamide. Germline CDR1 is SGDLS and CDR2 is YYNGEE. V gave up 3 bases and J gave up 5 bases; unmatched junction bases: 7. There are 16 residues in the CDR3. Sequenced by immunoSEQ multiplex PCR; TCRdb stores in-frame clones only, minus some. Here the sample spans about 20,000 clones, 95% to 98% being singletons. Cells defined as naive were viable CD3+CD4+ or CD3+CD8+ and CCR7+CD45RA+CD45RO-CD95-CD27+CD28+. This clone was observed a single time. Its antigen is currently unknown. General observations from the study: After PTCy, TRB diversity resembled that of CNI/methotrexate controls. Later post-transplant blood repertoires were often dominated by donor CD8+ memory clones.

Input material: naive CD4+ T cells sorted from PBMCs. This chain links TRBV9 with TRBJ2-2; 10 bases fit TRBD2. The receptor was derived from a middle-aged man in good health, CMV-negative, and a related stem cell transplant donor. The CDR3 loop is CASSAQAGGPTGELFF. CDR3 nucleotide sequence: TGTGCCAGCAGCGCTCAAGCGGGAGGGCCTACCGGGGAGCTGTTTTTT.